Given below is one T cell receptor beta chain in context. J gave up 9 bases and V 0 bases, and 13 bases lay outside the gene matches. In germline, CDR1 is LGHDT, CDR2 YNNKEL (reference sequence). CDR3 length: 17 amino acids. Repertoires were generated with immunoSEQ multiplex PCR, while TCRdb's copy carries only in-frame clones and drops some. The table lists 120,000 or so clones, about 90% of them singletons, with about 2.7% in the top ten. The sample originates from a study of control samples from healthy donors and cancer patients. The rearrangement joins TRBV3-1 (or the pseudogene TRBV3-2) to TRBJ2-3; 9 nucleotides match TRBD2. This receptor was obtained from a man in his 60s in good health. Input material: blood. CDR3 sequence: CASSQDSLGTSSITQYF. The CDR3 bases are TGTGCCAGCAGCCAAGATTCACTCGGGACTAGCTCGATCACGCAGTATTTT.